The rows below give T cell receptor beta chains drawn from one sample of a study of EBV T-cell therapy then PD-1 blockade in nasopharyngeal carcinoma. Their target antigens are unknown. Using immunoSEQ multiplex PCR, the repertoire was profiled, and TCRdb retains in-frame clones only, with some absent. The table shows about 23,000 clones, with over 75% occurring only once. This specimen was CD8+ T cells from blood, taken around day 60 from a patient whose treatment included autologous EBV-specific T cells and nivolumab. Receptors originate from a man aged 35-49 years with nasopharyngeal carcinoma. Each CDR3 is given with its conserved first and last residue. A D gene is named only where the DNA matches it firmly. Only part of the rows carry a size: once, few, many, or a class if the clone is expanded.

.	TRBD1	TRBJ2-1	TRBV20-1	TGCAGTGCTAGTCTTCCGCAGGGGGCGGTCTACAATGAGCAGTTCTTC	CSASLPQGAVYNEQFF
.	TRBD1	TRBJ2-5	TRBV7-2	TGTGCCAGCAGCTTACGGGACAGGGGGCTCCAAGAGACCCAGTACTTC	CASSLRDRGLQETQYF
.	TRBD1	TRBJ2-5	TRBV7-2	TGTGCCAGCAGCTCCACCGGGACAGGTGGGCAAGAGACCCAGTACTTC	CASSSTGTGGQETQYF
few	TRBD1	TRBJ1-2	TRBV27	TGTGCCAGCAGTTCGACAGGGGTGAATGGCTACACCTTC	CASSSTGVNGYTF
few	TRBD2	TRBJ2-7	TRBV6-2/TRBV6-3	TGTGCCAGCAGTTACACTAGCGGGGCCTACGAGCAGTACTTC	CASSYTSGAYEQYF
.	TRBD1	TRBJ1-1	TRBV28	TGTGCCAGCAGTTCCCTTCAGGGGGGGAACACTGAAGCTTTCTTT	CASSSLQGGNTEAFF
.	.	TRBJ1-2	TRBV19	TGTGCCAGTAGTATTTCTTGGGCTTCCAACTATGGCTACACCTTC	CASSISWASNYGYTF
.	.	TRBJ1-2	TRBV6-5	TGTGCCAGCAGTCTTACGGTTTCTAACTATGGCTACACCTTC	CASSLTVSNYGYTF
once	TRBD1	TRBJ1-5	TRBV9	TGTGCCAGCGGCAGGACAGGAGATCAGCCCCAGCATTTT	CASGRTGDQPQHF
.	.	TRBJ2-5	TRBV12-5	TGTGCTAGTGGTTTGGACCGGGAGAGGGCCCAGTACTTC	CASGLDRERAQYF
.	TRBD1	TRBJ1-1	TRBV27	TGTGCCAGCAGCCCGGGACAGGGGGAATTCGGGACTGAAGCTTTCTTT	CASSPGQGEFGTEAFF
.	.	TRBJ2-1	TRBV9	TGTGCCAGCAGCGCGCAGGGTTATGGTGAGCAGTTCTTC	CASSAQGYGEQFF
.	.	TRBJ1-1	TRBV11-2	TGTGCCAGCAGCCCCAATTTAGGGCGCAGAAGAACTGAAGCTTTCTTT	CASSPNLGRRRTEAFF
.	TRBD2	TRBJ2-3	TRBV6-2/TRBV6-3	TGTGCCAGCAGTGGGGCAGTTGGCGGGGGGTCGGAGACAGATACGCAGTATTTT	CASSGAVGGGSETDTQYF
.	.	TRBJ2-7	TRBV28	TGTGCCAGCAGTTTAGTGGCAGGCTCCTACGAGCAGTACTTC	CASSLVAGSYEQYF
.	.	TRBJ2-7	TRBV7-6	TGTGCCAGCAGCCCAACCCAAGGGCCCACCTACGAGCAGTACTTC	CASSPTQGPTYEQYF
.	.	TRBJ2-6	TRBV4-1	TGCGCCAGCAGCCAGGAAGGCTTCTCTGGGGCCAACGTCCTGACTTTC	CASSQEGFSGANVLTF
.	.	TRBJ2-2	TRBV27	TGTGCCAGCAGCCCCGGGGGTATCCTTCGGGAGCTGTTTTTT	CASSPGGILRELFF
.	.	TRBJ1-2	TRBV19	TGTGCCAGTAGTCCGCCGGGAGCCCGGTACTATGGCTACACCTTC	CASSPPGARYYGYTF
.	.	TRBJ1-3	TRBV7-9	TGTGCCAGCAGCTCTGGGGACTCTGGAAACACCATATATTTT	CASSSGDSGNTIYF
.	TRBD2	TRBJ2-3	TRBV7-8	TGTGCCAGCAGCTTAGTGCTAGCGGGCAGCACAGATACGCAGTATTTT	CASSLVLAGSTDTQYF
few	.	TRBJ1-6	TRBV27	TGTGCCAGCAGTTTATCGGCGGACTCACCCCTCCACTTT	CASSLSADSPLHF
.	.	TRBJ1-5	TRBV9	TGTGCCAGCAGCCTAGGCGGAGACGGGCAGCCCCAGCATTTT	CASSLGGDGQPQHF
.	.	TRBJ1-5	TRBV7-2	TGTGCCAGCAGCTTGCGTCTCGGCGTGCCGAATAGCAATCAGCCCCAGCATTTT	CASSLRLGVPNSNQPQHF
.	TRBD1	TRBJ2-7	TRBV10-3	TGTGCCATCAGACCCCCGGGACAGGGCGCCCACGAGCAGTACTTC	CAIRPPGQGAHEQYF
.	.	TRBJ2-7	TRBV23-1	TGCGCCAGCAGTCAATTACCGATGCCCACAGGGCAGTACTTC	CASSQLPMPTGQYF
once	.	TRBJ1-1	TRBV9	TGTGCCAGCAGCGCGCCGGGCGGGGGCACTGAAGCTTTCTTT	CASSAPGGGTEAFF
.	TRBD2	TRBJ2-2	TRBV24-1	TGTGCCACCAGTGAGCTAGCGGGGGACACCGGGGAGCTGTTTTTT	CATSELAGDTGELFF
.	.	TRBJ1-2	TRBV7-9	TGTGCCAGCAGCTTCCAGACCGAAAAGTATGGCTACACCTTC	CASSFQTEKYGYTF
.	.	TRBJ2-1	TRBV27	TGTGCCAGCAGTTTATCCCAGGGATTTGACAATGAGCAGTTCTTC	CASSLSQGFDNEQFF
.	.	TRBJ1-2	TRBV6-2/TRBV6-3	TGTGCCAGCAGTTTGACCGTCCGGGACACTACTTATGGCTACACCTTC	CASSLTVRDTTYGYTF